This T cell receptor beta chain was obtained from a study of blood T cell repertoires in COVID-19. As for the study in general: The United States, Italy and Spain were the sources of the acute and convalescent COVID-19 samples. The cDNA or gDNA used as material had been derived from T cells, B-cell-depleted T cells, or PBMCs.

The junction had 7 bases not matched to a gene; V was cut back by 0 bases and J by 5 bases. The CDR3 covers 16 residues. Looked up from germline, CDR1 is SEHNR and CDR2 is FQNEAQ (reference sequence). Authors' processing steps: Using reference gene primer amplification, nucleated cell counts were estimated. TCRdb's table, derived via immunoSEQ multiplex PCR, lists solely in-frame clones and lacks some. That table supplies the V and J calls and clone size; D and trimming were determined from the DNA. The data contain 180,000 or so clones, around 86% of them singletons. Sequenced: peripheral blood. The sequence derives from a man between 18 and 29 years old with acute or convalescent COVID-19. The chain has TRBV7-9 and TRBJ2-7, with 10 bases identical to TRBD1. The CDR3 is CASSLALIGTGDEQYF. DNA of the CDR3: TGTGCCAGCAGCTTAGCGCTAATAGGGACAGGGGACGAGCAGTACTTC. Full variable domain (outside the CDR3, taken from reference TRBV7-9 and TRBJ2-7): DTGVSQNPRHKITKRGQNVTFRCDPISEHNRLYWYRQTLGQGPEFLTYFQNEAQLEKSRLLSDRFSAERPKGSFSTLEIQRTEQGDSAMYLCASSLALIGTGDEQYFGPGTRLTVT.